This T cell receptor beta chain comes out of a study of blood T cell repertoires in COVID-19. Study processing details: Estimated nucleated cell counts came from reference gene primer amplification. The method was immunoSEQ multiplex PCR; TCRdb's version includes in-frame clones alone and lacks a portion of them. The V and J calls and the clone size are those of that table, but D and trimming were determined from the DNA. The data contain about 210,000 clones, about nine tenths of them seen just once; the ten biggest clones take up about a tenth. V shed 5 bases and J shed 0 bases, with 11 bases lying between them. CDR3 length equals 16 residues. CDR1 and CDR2 from the germline V gene are LNHDA and SQIVND (reference sequence).

The sequencing sample was made of PBMCs or T cells enriched from blood (not recorded which). V gene TRBV19 combines with J gene TRBJ2-6; D may be TRBD2 (6 bases). The TCR originated in a man aged 18-30 years with acute COVID-19. CDR3 loop: CASSGGGHSGANVLTF. The CDR3 DNA is TGTGCCAGTAGTGGGGGAGGTCACTCTGGGGCCAACGTCCTGACTTTC.